This record concerns one T cell receptor beta chain sequence. Its antigen remains unknown. This CDR3 has 14 amino acids. V dropped 4 bases and J dropped 1 base, with 10 bases sitting between them. CDR1 is SGHTA, CDR2 FQGNSA, per germline. This sample is part of a study of post-analysis software for immune sequencing data. Study observations and caveats: In patients, roughly five TRBV segments were more frequent than in controls, with TRBV5-6, TRBV5-1 and TRBV20-1 among them.

Built from TCR beta cDNA, the libraries had unique molecular identifiers in them. TCRdb reprocessed the PCR reads via MiXCR and lists one record per CDR3 protein. This table has 350,000 to 500,000 distinct CDR3 sequences, 39% appearing once. The sample comprised blood. The chain links TRBV7-2 to TRBJ2-5; D is unclear. This receptor was taken from a girl aged 2 to 9 with multiple sclerosis. This CDR3 reads CASSSAGFQETQYF. The CDR3 DNA reads TGTGCCAGCAGCTCCGCCGGTTTCCAAGAGACCCAGTACTTC.